This TCR beta chain was identified in a study of T cell responses to AZD1222 COVID-19 vaccine. Study-level findings and limits: Only 5 to 7 AZD1222 recipients were seropositive at baseline. Most donors were white British and more were female, and clonal diversity was possibly underestimated.

This table comes from immunoSEQ multiplex PCR, and its TCRdb copy is limited to in-frame clones, with some not included. The table has under 150,000 clones, roughly 90% seen once. On this clone itself: What it binds is unknown.

This TCR was recovered from an adult who received the AZD1222 COVID-19 vaccine. The specimen comprised peripheral blood, sampled 28 days after the second AZD1222 dose.

DNA of the CDR3: TGTGCCAGCAGCCAAGTCCGGGGGCCCACGAACACTGAAGCTTTCTTT. Its translation is CASSQVRGPTNTEAFF. The rearrangement uses TRBV3-1 (or the pseudogene TRBV3-2) and TRBJ1-1; a possible D gene is TRBD1 (6 bases). CDR3 size: 16 residues. From germline, CDR1 is LGHDT and CDR2 YNNKEL (reference sequence). V dropped 1 base and J dropped 1 base, with 13 bases sitting between them.